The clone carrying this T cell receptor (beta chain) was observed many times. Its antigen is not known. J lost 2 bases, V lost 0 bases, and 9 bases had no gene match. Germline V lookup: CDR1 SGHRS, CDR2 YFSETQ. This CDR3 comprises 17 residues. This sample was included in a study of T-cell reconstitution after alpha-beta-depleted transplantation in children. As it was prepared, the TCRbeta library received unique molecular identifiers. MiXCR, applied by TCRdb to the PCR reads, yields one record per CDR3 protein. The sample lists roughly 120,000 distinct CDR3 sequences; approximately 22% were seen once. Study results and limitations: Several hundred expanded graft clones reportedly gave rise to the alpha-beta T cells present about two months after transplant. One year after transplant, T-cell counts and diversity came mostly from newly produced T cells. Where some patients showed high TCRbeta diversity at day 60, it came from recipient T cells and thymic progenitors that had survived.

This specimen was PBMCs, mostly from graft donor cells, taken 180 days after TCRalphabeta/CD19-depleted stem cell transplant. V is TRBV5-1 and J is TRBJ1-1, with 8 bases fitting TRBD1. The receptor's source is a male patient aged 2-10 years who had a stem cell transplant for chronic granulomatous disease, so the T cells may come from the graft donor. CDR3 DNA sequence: TGCGCCAGCAGCTTGGTAGGTAGTCCAGGGGGCAACACTGAAGCTTTCTTT. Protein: CASSLVGSPGGNTEAFF.